The 4 T cell receptor beta chains below come from one sample, sequenced in a study of shared clonotypes between healthy human individuals. Generated by immunoSEQ multiplex PCR, the TCRdb table keeps only in-frame clones and is missing some. The sample has around 2.3 million clones, approximately 96% seen once. Sequencing was carried out using naive CD4+ T cells sorted from blood. As to subset: CD45RA+ positively selected. The receptors were gathered from a young man in good health.

The rearrangement joins TRBV15 to TRBJ1-5, with 9 positions matching TRBD1. This CDR3 contains 15 residues. V shed 7 bases, J shed 7 bases, and the junction held 11 bases outside the gene matches. Germline CDR1 LNHNV, CDR2 YYDKDF (reference sequence). The CDR3 loop reads CATTERQGTGQPQHF. DNA for the CDR3: TGTGCCACCACCGAAAGGCAGGGGACAGGGCAGCCCCAGCATTTT. The complete variable domain, with remaining parts taken from reference TRBV15 and TRBJ1-5, reads DAMVIQNPRYQVTQFGKPVTLSCSQTLNHNVMYWYQQKSSQAPKLLFHYYDKDFNNEADTPDNFQSRRPNTSFCFLDIRSPGLGDTAMYLCATTERQGTGQPQHFGDGTRLSIL.

V usage is TRBV4-1 and J usage is TRBJ1-1; D remains unclear. Trimming cost V 0 bases and J 0 bases, with 5 bases left between them. CDR1 MGHRA and CDR2 YSYEKL come from the germline V gene. The CDR3 totals 14 residues. The CDR3 sequence is CASSQDSLNTEAFF. CDR3 coding DNA: TGCGCCAGCAGCCAAGATTCCCTGAACACTGAAGCTTTCTTT.

The genes are TRBV5-1 and TRBJ1-4, with D unresolved. The CDR3 length is 14 residues. Trimming pared 0 bases from V and 5 bases from J, leaving 8 bases between. Per the germline V gene, CDR1 is SGHRS and CDR2 is YFSETQ. The CDR3 here is CASSLVGLNEKLFF. The CDR3 DNA sequence: TGCGCCAGCAGCTTGGTTGGGCTCAATGAAAAACTGTTTTTT.

This clone was seen a single time. This chain uses TRBV2 with TRBJ1-2; D is possibly TRBD1 (6 bases). Germline CDR1 and CDR2: SNHLY and FYNNEI. Trimming removed 7 bases from V and 6 bases from J, with 18 bases in between. The CDR3 is 14 amino acids. In DNA, the CDR3 is TGTGCCAGCAATCGGTTGGGGGGCATGGATGGCTACACCTTC. Translated: CASNRLGGMDGYTF.